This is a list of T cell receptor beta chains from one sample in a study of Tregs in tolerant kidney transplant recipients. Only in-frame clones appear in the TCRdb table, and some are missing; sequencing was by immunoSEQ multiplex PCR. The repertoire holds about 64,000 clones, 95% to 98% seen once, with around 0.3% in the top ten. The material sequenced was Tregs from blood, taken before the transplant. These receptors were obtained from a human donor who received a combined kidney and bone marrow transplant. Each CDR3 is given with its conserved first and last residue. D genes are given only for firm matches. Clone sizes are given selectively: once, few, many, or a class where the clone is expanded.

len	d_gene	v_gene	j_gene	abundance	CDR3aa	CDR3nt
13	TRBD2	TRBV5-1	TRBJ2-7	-	CASSRSGGDEQYF	TGCGCCAGCAGCCGCTCGGGGGGTGACGAGCAGTACTTC
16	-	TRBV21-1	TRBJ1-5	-	CASSKARTECNQPQHF	TGTGCCAGCAGCAAAGCCCGGACAGAATGCAATCAGCCCCAGCATTTT
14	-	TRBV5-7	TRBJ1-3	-	CASSPFGPGNTIYF	TGTGCCAGCAGTCCGTTTGGCCCTGGAAACACCATATATTTT
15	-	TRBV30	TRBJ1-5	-	CAWSVRGAHNQPQHF	TGTGCCTGGAGTGTACGGGGGGCGCACAATCAGCCCCAGCATTTT
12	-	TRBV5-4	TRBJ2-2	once	CASSFITGELFF	TGTGCCAGCAGCTTTATTACCGGGGAGCTGTTTTTT
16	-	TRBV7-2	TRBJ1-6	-	CASITGGGRTNSPLHF	TGTGCCAGCATCACCGGGGGGGGCAGAACAAATTCACCCCTCCACTTT
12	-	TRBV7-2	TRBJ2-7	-	CASSIRGYEQYF	TGTGCCAGCAGTATCAGGGGCTACGAGCAGTACTTC
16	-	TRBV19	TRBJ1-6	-	CASNGIQGLGNSPLHF	TGTGCCAGTAATGGGATACAGGGATTGGGAAATTCACCCCTCCACTTT
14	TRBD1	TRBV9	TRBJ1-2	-	CASSVSGQGYGYTF	TGTGCCAGCAGCGTATCGGGACAGGGCTATGGCTACACCTTC
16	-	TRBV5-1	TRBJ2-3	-	CASSLALQSTTDTQYF	TGCGCCAGCAGCTTGGCCCTACAGTCGACCACAGATACGCAGTATTTT
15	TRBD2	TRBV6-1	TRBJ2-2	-	CASSTLSGGTGELFF	TGTGCCAGCAGTACCCTCTCGGGAGGCACCGGGGAGCTGTTTTTT
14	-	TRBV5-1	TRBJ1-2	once	CASSFGVPEYGYTF	TGCGCCAGCAGCTTTGGAGTCCCGGAATATGGCTACACCTTC
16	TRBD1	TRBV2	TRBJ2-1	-	CASRERTGGSYNEQFF	TGTGCCAGCAGAGAAAGGACAGGGGGCTCCTACAATGAGCAGTTCTTC
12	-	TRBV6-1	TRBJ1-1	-	CASSEQNTEAFF	TGTGCCAGCAGTGAACAGAACACTGAAGCTTTCTTT
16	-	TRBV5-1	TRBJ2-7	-	CASSSQFGQLYYEQYF	TGCGCCAGCAGCTCCCAGTTTGGACAACTCTACTACGAGCAGTACTTC
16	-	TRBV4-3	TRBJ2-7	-	CASSQVGGRGTYEQYF	TGCGCCAGCAGCCAAGTGGGAGGGAGGGGGACCTACGAGCAGTACTTC
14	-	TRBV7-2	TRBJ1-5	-	CASSSYRANQPQHF	TGTGCCAGCAGCTCCTACAGAGCAAATCAGCCCCAGCATTTT
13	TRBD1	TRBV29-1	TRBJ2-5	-	CSVLRTGMATQYF	TGCAGCGTACTACGGACAGGGATGGCGACCCAGTACTTC
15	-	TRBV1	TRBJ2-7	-	CTSSQQDRSSYEQYF	TGCACCAGCAGCCAACAAGACAGGAGCTCCTACGAGCAGTACTTC
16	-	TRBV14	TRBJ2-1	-	CASSRGGSTVGNEQFF	TGTGCCAGCAGCCGAGGAGGGTCGACGGTAGGCAATGAGCAGTTCTTC
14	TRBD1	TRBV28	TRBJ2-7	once	CASRTPGQTYEQYF	TGTGCCAGCAGGACCCCGGGACAGACTTACGAGCAGTACTTC
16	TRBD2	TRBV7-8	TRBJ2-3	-	CASSRRLAGRTDTQYF	TGTGCCAGCAGCCGACGACTAGCGGGGCGCACAGATACGCAGTATTTT
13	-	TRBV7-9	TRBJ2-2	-	CASSLYGTGELFF	TGTGCCAGCAGCTTATACGGGACCGGGGAGCTGTTTTTT
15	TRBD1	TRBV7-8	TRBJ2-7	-	CASSLAGTGPYEQYF	TGTGCCAGCAGCTTAGCCGGGACAGGGCCCTACGAGCAGTACTTC
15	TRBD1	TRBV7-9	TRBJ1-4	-	CASSPTGGSIEKLFF	TGTGCCAGCAGCCCAACAGGGGGCTCGATCGAAAAACTGTTTTTT
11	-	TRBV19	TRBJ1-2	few	CASSIQYGYTF	TGTGCCAGTAGTATACAGTATGGCTACACCTTC
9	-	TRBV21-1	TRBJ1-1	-	CASIVEAFF	TGTGCCAGCATAGTTGAAGCTTTCTTT
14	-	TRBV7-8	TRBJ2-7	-	CASSFLGRGVEQYF	TGTGCCAGCAGCTTTTTAGGGAGGGGGGTCGAGCAGTACTTC
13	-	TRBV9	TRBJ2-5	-	CASSVRGAETQYF	TGTGCCAGCAGCGTACGGGGGGCAGAGACCCAGTACTTC
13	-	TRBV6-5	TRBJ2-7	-	CASGRTGRYEQYF	TGTGCCAGCGGGAGGACAGGACGCTACGAGCAGTACTTC
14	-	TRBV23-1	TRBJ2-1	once	CASSRQALYNEQFF	TGCGCCAGCAGTCGGCAGGCACTTTACAATGAGCAGTTCTTC
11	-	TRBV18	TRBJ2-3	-	CASTLEDTQYF	TGTGCCAGCACGCTAGAGGATACGCAGTATTTT
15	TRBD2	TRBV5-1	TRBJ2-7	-	CASSQLAGAIYEQYF	TGCGCCAGCAGCCAACTAGCGGGGGCGATCTACGAGCAGTACTTC
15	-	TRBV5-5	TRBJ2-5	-	CASLVRGRAGETQYF	TGTGCCAGCCTGGTGAGGGGGAGGGCAGGAGAGACCCAGTACTTC
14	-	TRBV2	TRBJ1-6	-	CASSIGLGGSPLHF	TGTGCCAGCAGCATAGGGTTGGGGGGTTCACCCCTCCACTTT
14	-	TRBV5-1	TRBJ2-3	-	CASSFQGRADTQYF	TGCGCCAGCAGCTTCCAGGGTAGGGCAGATACGCAGTATTTT
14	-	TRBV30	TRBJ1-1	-	CAWKAGGMNTEAFF	TGTGCCTGGAAGGCGGGGGGAATGAACACTGAAGCTTTCTTT
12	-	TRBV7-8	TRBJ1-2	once	CASSLPVGSYTF	TGTGCCAGCAGCTTACCTGTCGGGTCCTACACCTTC
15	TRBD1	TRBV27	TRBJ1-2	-	CASRRGYWTGDGYTF	TGTGCCAGCAGGAGGGGGTACTGGACAGGGGATGGCTACACCTTC
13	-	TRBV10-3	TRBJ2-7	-	CAISLARVYEQYF	TGTGCCATCAGTCTAGCGCGGGTTTACGAGCAGTACTTC
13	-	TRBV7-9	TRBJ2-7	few	CASSSQGSYEQYF	TGTGCCAGCAGCTCCCAGGGGTCCTACGAGCAGTACTTC
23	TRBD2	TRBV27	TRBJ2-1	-	CASSLSNRPWLAGGKPLGNEQFF	TGTGCCAGCAGTTTATCGAATAGACCATGGCTAGCGGGGGGGAAACCTCTCGGGAATGAGCAGTTCTTC